The 24 T cell receptor beta chains reported below all come from one sample, sequenced in a study of regulatory T cells in long-lasting Graves disease. Library construction for TCR beta used iRepertoire HTBI primers and Arm-PCR of CDR3 regions. TCRdb re-called the multiplex PCR reads through MiXCR, storing one row per CDR3 protein. The data hold about 450,000 distinct CDR3 sequences, with roughly a quarter observed a single time. Time point meaning: persistent/refractory GD, antithyroid drugs over 5 years with positive TRAb. PBMCs were the source of the RNA used for TCR sequencing. The sample here was peripheral blood mononuclear cells (PBMCs), taken when the disease was refractory, from a patient treated with antithyroid drugs. The receptors here all came from a female donor with Graves disease.

There are many counts of this clonotype. The CDR3 region is CASSPNGLEAFF. CDR3 sequence (DNA): TGTGCCAGCAGTCCCAACGGGCTCGAAGCTTTCTTT. This chain uses TRBV27 with TRBJ1-1; no clear D. The CDR3 extends over 12 amino acids. V dropped 5 bases and J dropped 8 bases, with 12 bases sitting between them. The germline V gene encodes CDR1 MNHEY and CDR2 SMNVEV (reference sequence).

A few counts support this clonotype. The chain carries TRBV6-1 and TRBJ2-7; D remains unclear. With 6 bases removed from V and 9 bases from J, the gap between germline ends came to 18 bases. The CDR3 sequence is 13 residues long. Germline lookup yields CDR1 MNHNS and CDR2 SASEGT. The CDR3 loop reads CASRAESWVGQYF. The CDR3 DNA reads TGTGCCAGCAGGGCGGAGAGCTGGGTAGGGCAGTACTTC.

The rearrangement uses TRBV24-1 and TRBJ2-7, with 7 positions matching TRBD2. V lost 3 bases to trimming and J lost 6 bases; unmatched junction nucleotides: 7. This CDR3 is built from 14 residues. Germline V lookup: CDR1 KGHDR, CDR2 SFDVKD. The DNA for the CDR3 is TGTGCCACCAGTGATCGGACTAGTTTCTGCGAGCAGTACTTC. This encodes CATSDRTSFCEQYF.

This clonotype has a count of ten or more. The chain couples TRBV6-5 to TRBJ2-7; the D is unclear. CDR1 is MNHEY, CDR2 SVGAGI, per germline. CDR3 length: 15 amino acids. V lost 2 bases and J 2 bases, leaving 13 bases between the germline ends. The CDR3 coding sequence is TGTGCCAGCAGTTACGATCCCGGAATAACCTACGAGCAGTACTTC. It is translated as CASSYDPGITYEQYF.

V gene TRBV24-1 combines with J gene TRBJ2-1; perhaps TRBD2 as D (6 bases). The CDR3 extends over 14 amino acids. The V gene lost 5 bases and the J gene lost 4 bases, with 11 bases spanning the gap. The V gene's germline CDR1 is KGHDR and CDR2 SFDVKD. CDR3 residues: CATSGRVSYNEQFF. CDR3 bases: TGTGCCACCAGTGGGAGGGTGTCGTACAATGAGCAGTTCTTC.

This clonotype showed up many times. This chain connects TRBV10-3 to TRBJ1-1, with D possibly TRBD1 on 6 matching bases. V was shortened by 7 bases and J by 1 base, with 10 bases between the two germline ends. Germline assignment: CDR1 ENHRY and CDR2 SYGVKD. There are 13 residues in the CDR3. CDR3 region: CAITTGGNTEAFF. The CDR3, as DNA: TGTGCCATCACGACAGGCGGGAACACTGAAGCTTTCTTT.

This clonotype was counted at least ten times. The germline gene is not matched at one end of the junction; a read error may be the cause. V gene TRBV6-1 combines with J gene TRBJ2-2; D might be TRBD2 (5 bases). Germline CDR1 is MNHNS and CDR2 is SASEGT. The CDR3 is 19 amino acids. The CDR3 here is CASREGPSRRILWAGELFF. Written as DNA, the CDR3 is TGTGCCAGCAGGGAAGGACCTAGCCGAAGGATTCTTTGGGCCGGGGAGCTGTTTTTT.

This clonotype was counted ten times or more. The genes are TRBV12-3 or TRBV12-4 and TRBJ2-4, with D tentatively TRBD1 or TRBD2 (5 bases each). This CDR3 is built from 19 residues. Deletions cut 4 bases from V and 3 bases from J, with 25 bases between. CDR3 in amino acids: CASSSTPRSGRVDKNIQYF. For the CDR3, the DNA is TGTGCCAGCAGTTCCACCCCAAGATCAGGGCGGGTGGACAAAAACATTCAGTACTTC.

In this sample, this clonotype turned up a few times. This chain joins TRBV19 and TRBJ1-1; 9 bases agree with TRBD1. V lost 6 bases and J lost 4; bases outside the gene matches: 9. CDR3 length: 15 amino acids. Germline assignment: CDR1 LNHDA and CDR2 SQIVND (reference sequence). The CDR3 DNA is TGTGCCAGTAGCGGATTAACAGGGGGCGTCACTGAAGCTTTCTTT. Its protein product is CASSGLTGGVTEAFF. The full variable domain, rest sourced from reference TRBV19 and TRBJ1-1, is DGGITQSPKYLFRKEGQNVTLSCEQNLNHDAMYWYRQDPGQGLRLIYYSQIVNDFQKGDIAEGYSVSREKKESFPLTVTSAQKNPTAFYLCASSGLTGGVTEAFFGQGTRLTVV.

The sample holds many counts of this clonotype. The J gene is TRBJ1-2, the V gene TRBV28; a weak D match, TRBD1 (6 bases). Germline V gives CDR1 MDHEN, CDR2 SYDVKM. The CDR3 has 12 amino acids. The V end was cut by 3 bases, the J end by 8 bases, with 10 bases between. The CDR3 loop is CASSLQGQGYTF. CDR3 DNA sequence: TGTGCCAGCAGTTTGCAGGGGCAAGGCTACACCTTC.

This chain joins TRBV7-9 and TRBJ2-7, with TRBD1 matching over 9 bases. The CDR3 is 14 amino acids. CDR1 is SEHNR, CDR2 FQNEAQ, per germline (reference sequence). J was trimmed by 3 bases and V by 7 bases; bases with no gene match: 7. Here the CDR3 reads CASTLGTGNYEQYF. The DNA for the CDR3 is TGTGCCAGCACCCTCGGGACAGGGAACTACGAGCAGTACTTC. The whole variable domain, remainder taken from reference TRBV7-9 and TRBJ2-7, is DTGVSQNPRHKITKRGQNVTFRCDPISEHNRLYWYRQTLGQGPEFLTYFQNEAQLEKSRLLSDRFSAERPKGSFSTLEIQRTEQGDSAMYLCASTLGTGNYEQYFGPGTRLTVT.

This clonotype was observed a handful of times. This chain connects TRBV7-2 to TRBJ2-2; possible D gene TRBD2, 6 bases. The CDR3 contains 16 residues. Trimming took 0 bases from V and 2 from J, leaving 10 bases between them. Germline-derived CDR1 and CDR2 are SGHTA and FQGNSA. CDR3 sequence: CASSLAWTINTGELFF. In DNA form, the CDR3 reads TGTGCCAGCAGCTTAGCCTGGACTATAAACACCGGGGAGCTGTTTTTT.

This clonotype was counted a few times. The V call is TRBV6-2 or TRBV6-3, the J call TRBJ1-1, with D unresolved. The V gene lost 0 bases and the J gene lost 3 bases, with 14 bases spanning the gap. The CDR3 is 16 amino acids. Per germline, CDR1 MNHEY and CDR2 SVGEGT. DNA for the CDR3: TGTGCCAGCAGTTACTCGATATGGGGTTTGTACACTGAAGCTTTCTTT. It specifies CASSYSIWGLYTEAFF.

Points on this clonotype: This sequence is one base from a far larger clone and is likely a read error. The V gene is TRBV2, the J gene TRBJ1-5; D remains unclear. Trimming stripped 5 bases from V and 5 bases from J, with 16 bases between. The germline CDR1 and CDR2 sequences are SNHLY and FYNNEI. This CDR3 is built from 15 residues. The CDR3 DNA reads as TGTGCCAGCAGTTCCTCCTGGAGCAAAGATCAGCCCCAGCATTTT. It codes for CASSSSWSKDQPQHF.

This chain connects TRBV19 to TRBJ1-2, with TRBD1 matching 8 bases. The V and J ends lost 5 bases and 8 bases, in that order; junction bases with no gene match: 10. Germline CDR1 and CDR2: LNHDA and SQIVND (reference sequence). The CDR3 has 14 amino acids. CDR3: CASSPRTGRGGYTF. Written as DNA, the CDR3 is TGTGCCAGTAGTCCAAGGACAGGGCGAGGCGGCTACACCTTC.

This clonotype was picked up many times. The genes are TRBV2 and TRBJ1-5; perhaps TRBD1 as D (5 bases). V dropped 8 bases and J dropped 7 bases, with 15 bases sitting between them. CDR1 SNHLY and CDR2 FYNNEI come from the germline V gene. This CDR3 comprises 13 residues. CDR3 in amino acids: CASGLGRGQPQHF. The CDR3 DNA sequence: TGTGCCAGCGGGTTAGGGAGGGGACAGCCCCAGCATTTT.

The chain couples TRBV7-2 to TRBJ2-7; 11 nucleotides match TRBD2. The trim removed 4 bases at V and 2 bases at J, leaving 7 bases unmatched. From germline, CDR1 is SGHTA and CDR2 FQGNSA. This CDR3 is 16 amino acids long. The CDR3 loop is CASSSPGLADPYEQYF. The CDR3 region has the DNA TGTGCCAGCAGCTCACCGGGACTAGCGGACCCCTACGAGCAGTACTTC.

This clonotype was picked up a small number of times. The CDR3, as DNA: TGCAGCGTTGAAGACATAGACCGGGCCTACGAGCAGTACTTC. Amino acids: CSVEDIDRAYEQYF. V gene TRBV29-1 combines with J gene TRBJ2-7; D ambiguous. Trimming took 0 bases from V and 2 from J, leaving 11 bases between them. The germline V gene has CDR1 SQVTM and CDR2 ANQGSEA. There are 14 residues in the CDR3.

This clonotype was detected ten times or more. The CDR3 sequence: CASSPRGVEQYF. The CDR3 DNA sequence: TGTGCCAGCTCACCTCGAGGGGTCGAGCAGTACTTC. The rearrangement joins TRBV18 to TRBJ2-7, with D perhaps matching TRBD1 or TRBD2 (5 bases each). Trimming stripped 3 bases from V and 6 bases from J, with 9 bases between. The CDR3 consists of 12 residues. In germline, CDR1 is KGHSH, CDR2 LQKENI.

J is TRBJ2-7 and V is TRBV6-5; possibly TRBD1 for D (5 bases). Germline CDR1 is MNHEY and CDR2 is SVGAGI. This CDR3 contains 14 residues. Trimming removed 3 bases from V and 4 bases from J, with 13 bases in between. The CDR3: CASSYPRADYEQYF. The CDR3 DNA reads TGTGCCAGCAGTTATCCCAGGGCAGATTACGAGCAGTACTTC.

Points on this clonotype: Mismatch with germline at one junction end may stem from a read error. The chain uses TRBV7-9 and TRBJ2-7, with 9 bases that match TRBD2. The CDR3 has 14 amino acids. Per germline, CDR1 SEHNR and CDR2 FQNEAQ (reference sequence). The CDR3 coding sequence is TGTGCCAGCAGCTTAGCGCCAGCGGGAGGCGAGCAGTGCTTC. Protein sequence: CASSLAPAGGEQCF.

This chain joins TRBV3-1 and TRBJ2-1; D not certain. CDR1 is LGHDT and CDR2 is YNNKEL in the germline V gene (reference sequence). The CDR3 runs 14 residues. Trimming took off 2 bases at V and 0 bases at J, with 5 bases between the two ends. This CDR3 is CASSQRSSYNEQFF. Here the CDR3 DNA reads TGTGCCAGCAGCCAAAGAAGCTCCTACAATGAGCAGTTCTTC.

This chain links TRBV3-1 with TRBJ1-1, with D possibly matching TRBD1 (6 bases). Germline values: CDR1 LGHDT, CDR2 YNNKEL (reference sequence). The CDR3 is 16 amino acids. Trimming pared 1 base from V and 1 base from J, leaving 13 bases between. CDR3 nucleotide sequence: TGTGCCAGCAGCCAAGGGGGGGGGCAGACGAACACTGAAGCTTTCTTT. Translation gives CASSQGGGQTNTEAFF.

At least ten counts were recorded for this clonotype. The chain couples TRBV24-1 to TRBJ2-5; 11 nucleotides match TRBD1. V shed 4 bases, J shed 7 bases, and the junction held 13 bases outside the gene matches. There are 17 residues in the CDR3. Germline lookup yields CDR1 KGHDR and CDR2 SFDVKD. CDR3 region: CATSERTGGGLGVTQYF. The CDR3 DNA follows: TGTGCCACCAGTGAGAGGACAGGGGGCGGGTTAGGCGTGACCCAGTACTTC.